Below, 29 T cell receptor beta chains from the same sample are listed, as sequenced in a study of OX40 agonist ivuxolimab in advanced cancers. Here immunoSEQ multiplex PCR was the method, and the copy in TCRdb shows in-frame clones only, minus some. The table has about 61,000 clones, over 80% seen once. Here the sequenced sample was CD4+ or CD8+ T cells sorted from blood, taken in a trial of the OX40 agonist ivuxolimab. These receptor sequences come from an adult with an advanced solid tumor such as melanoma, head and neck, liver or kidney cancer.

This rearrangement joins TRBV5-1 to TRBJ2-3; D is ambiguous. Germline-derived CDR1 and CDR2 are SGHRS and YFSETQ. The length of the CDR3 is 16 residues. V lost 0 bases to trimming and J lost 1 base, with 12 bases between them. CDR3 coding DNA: TGCGCCAGCAGCTTGGCCGCGTCCTGGGGCACAGATACGCAGTATTTT. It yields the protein CASSLAASWGTDTQYF.

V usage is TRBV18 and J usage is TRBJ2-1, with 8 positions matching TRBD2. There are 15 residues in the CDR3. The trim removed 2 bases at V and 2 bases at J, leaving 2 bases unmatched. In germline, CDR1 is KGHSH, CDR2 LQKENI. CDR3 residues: CASSPGTRTYNEQFF. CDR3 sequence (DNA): TGTGCCAGCTCACCAGGGACTAGGACCTACAATGAGCAGTTCTTC.

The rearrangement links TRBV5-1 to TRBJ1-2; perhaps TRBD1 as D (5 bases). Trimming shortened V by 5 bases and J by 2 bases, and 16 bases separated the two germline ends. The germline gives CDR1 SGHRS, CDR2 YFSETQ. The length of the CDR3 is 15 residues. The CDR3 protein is CASRDVRQLNYGYTF. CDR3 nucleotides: TGCGCCAGCAGGGACGTTCGACAGCTCAACTATGGCTACACCTTC.

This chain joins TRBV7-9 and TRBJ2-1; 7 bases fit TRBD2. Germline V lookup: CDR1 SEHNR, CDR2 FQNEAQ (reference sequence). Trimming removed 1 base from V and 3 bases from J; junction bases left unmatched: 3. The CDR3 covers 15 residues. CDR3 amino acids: CASSLVGGVYNEQFF. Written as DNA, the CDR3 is TGTGCCAGCAGCTTAGTGGGAGGGGTCTACAATGAGCAGTTCTTC.

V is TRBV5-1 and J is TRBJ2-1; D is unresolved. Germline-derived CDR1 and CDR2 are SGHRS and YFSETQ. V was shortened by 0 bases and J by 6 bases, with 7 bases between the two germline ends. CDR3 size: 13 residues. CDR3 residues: CASSLEVVNEQFF. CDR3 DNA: TGCGCCAGCAGCTTGGAAGTTGTCAATGAGCAGTTCTTC.

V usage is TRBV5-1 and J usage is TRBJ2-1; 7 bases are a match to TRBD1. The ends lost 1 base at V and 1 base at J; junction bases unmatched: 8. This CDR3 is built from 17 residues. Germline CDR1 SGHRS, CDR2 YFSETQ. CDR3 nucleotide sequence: TGCGCCAGCAGCTTGTCTTTAGGGGACAGTTCCTACAATGAGCAGTTCTTC. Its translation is CASSLSLGDSSYNEQFF.

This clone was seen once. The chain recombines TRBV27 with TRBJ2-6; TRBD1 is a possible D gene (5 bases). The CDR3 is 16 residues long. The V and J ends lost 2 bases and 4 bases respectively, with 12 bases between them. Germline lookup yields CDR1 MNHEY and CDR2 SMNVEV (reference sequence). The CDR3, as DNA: TGTGCCAGCAGTTTAAATCGGCCAGGGGGGGCCAACGTCCTGACTTTC. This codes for CASSLNRPGGANVLTF. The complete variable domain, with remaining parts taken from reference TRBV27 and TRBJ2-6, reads EAQVTQNPRYLITVTGKKLTVTCSQNMNHEYMSWYRQDPGLGLRQIYYSMNVEVTDKGDVPEGYKVSRKEKRNFPLILESPSPNQTSLYFCASSLNRPGGANVLTFGAGSRLTVL.

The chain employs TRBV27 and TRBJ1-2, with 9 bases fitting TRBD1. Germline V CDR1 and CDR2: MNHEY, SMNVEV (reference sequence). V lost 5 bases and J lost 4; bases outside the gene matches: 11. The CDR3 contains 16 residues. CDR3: CASSPGTGTPGYGYTF. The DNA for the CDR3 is TGTGCCAGCAGTCCCGGGACAGGGACCCCTGGCTATGGCTACACCTTC.

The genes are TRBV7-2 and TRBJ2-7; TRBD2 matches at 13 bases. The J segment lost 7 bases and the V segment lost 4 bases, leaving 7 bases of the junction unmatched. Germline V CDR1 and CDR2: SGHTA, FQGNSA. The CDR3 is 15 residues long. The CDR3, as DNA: TGTGCCAGCAGCTCAGGGACTAGCGGGGTCGGGGAGCAGTACTTC. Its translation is CASSSGTSGVGEQYF. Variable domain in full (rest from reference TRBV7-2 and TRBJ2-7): GAGVSQSPSNKVTEKGKDVELRCDPISGHTALYWYRQSLGQGLEFLIYFQGNSAPDKSGLPSDRFSAERTGGSVSTLTIQRTQQEDSAVYLCASSSGTSGVGEQYFGPGTRLTVT.

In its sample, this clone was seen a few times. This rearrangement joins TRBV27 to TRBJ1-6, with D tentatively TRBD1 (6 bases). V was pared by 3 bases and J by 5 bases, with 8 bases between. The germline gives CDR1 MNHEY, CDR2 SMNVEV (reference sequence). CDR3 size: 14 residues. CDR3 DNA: TGTGCCAGCAGTTTCGGACAGAATAATTCACCCCTCCACTTT. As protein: CASSFGQNNSPLHF.

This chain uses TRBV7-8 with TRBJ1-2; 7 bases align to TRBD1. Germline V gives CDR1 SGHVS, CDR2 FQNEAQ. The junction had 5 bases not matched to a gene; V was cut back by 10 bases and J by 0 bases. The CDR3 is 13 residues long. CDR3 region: CAIGTEANYGYTF. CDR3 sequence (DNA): TGTGCCATCGGGACAGAAGCTAACTATGGCTACACCTTC.

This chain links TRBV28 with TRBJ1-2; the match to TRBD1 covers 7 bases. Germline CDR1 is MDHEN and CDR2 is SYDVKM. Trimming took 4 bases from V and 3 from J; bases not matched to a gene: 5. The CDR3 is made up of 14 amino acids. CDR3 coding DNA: TGTGCCAGCAGTTACCGGGACAGAGACTATGGCTACACCTTC. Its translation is CASSYRDRDYGYTF.

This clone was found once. CDR3 coding DNA: TGTGCCAGCACCCGGGTTGCTAACTATGGCTACACCTTC. This translates into CASTRVANYGYTF. V and J are TRBV14 and TRBJ1-2; no firm D call. CDR3 size: 13 residues. The germline V and J ends were trimmed by 7 bases and 0 bases, with 9 bases remaining between them. The germline gives CDR1 SGHDN, CDR2 FVKESK.

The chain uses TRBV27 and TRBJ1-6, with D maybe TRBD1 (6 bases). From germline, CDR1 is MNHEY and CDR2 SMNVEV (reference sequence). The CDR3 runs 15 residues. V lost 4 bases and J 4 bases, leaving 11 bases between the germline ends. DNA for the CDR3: TGTGCCAGCAGTTCCGGGACACGGTATAATTCACCCCTCCACTTT. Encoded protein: CASSSGTRYNSPLHF.

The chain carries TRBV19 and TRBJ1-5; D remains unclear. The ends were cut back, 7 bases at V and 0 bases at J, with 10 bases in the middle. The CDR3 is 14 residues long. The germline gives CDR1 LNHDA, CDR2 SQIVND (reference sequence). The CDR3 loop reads CASKLTDSNQPQHF. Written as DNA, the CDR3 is TGTGCCAGTAAGCTCACAGATAGCAATCAGCCCCAGCATTTT.

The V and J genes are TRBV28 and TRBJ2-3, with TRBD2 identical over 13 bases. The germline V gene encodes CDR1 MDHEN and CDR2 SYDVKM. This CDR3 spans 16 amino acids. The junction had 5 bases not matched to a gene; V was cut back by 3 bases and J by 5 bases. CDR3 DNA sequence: TGTGCCAGCAGTTTTTTGACTAGCGGGGGGAAAGATACGCAGTATTTT. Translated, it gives CASSFLTSGGKDTQYF.

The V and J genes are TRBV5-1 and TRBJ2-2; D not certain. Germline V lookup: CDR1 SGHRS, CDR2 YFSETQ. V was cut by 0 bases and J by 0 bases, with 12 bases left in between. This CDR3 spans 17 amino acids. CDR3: CASSLVPVPPNTGELFF. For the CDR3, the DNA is TGCGCCAGCAGCTTGGTACCCGTTCCGCCGAACACCGGGGAGCTGTTTTTT.

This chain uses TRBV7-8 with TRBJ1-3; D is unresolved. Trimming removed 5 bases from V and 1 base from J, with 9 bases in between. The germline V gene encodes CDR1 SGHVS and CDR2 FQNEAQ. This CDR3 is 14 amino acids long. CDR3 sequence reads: CASSRPDSGNTIYF. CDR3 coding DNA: TGTGCCAGCAGCCGCCCTGATTCTGGAAACACCATATATTTT.

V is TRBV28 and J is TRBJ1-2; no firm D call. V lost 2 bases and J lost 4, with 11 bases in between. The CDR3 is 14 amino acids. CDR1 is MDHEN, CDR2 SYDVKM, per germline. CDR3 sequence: CASSLLPWGYGYTF. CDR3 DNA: TGTGCCAGCAGTTTACTTCCCTGGGGCTATGGCTACACCTTC.

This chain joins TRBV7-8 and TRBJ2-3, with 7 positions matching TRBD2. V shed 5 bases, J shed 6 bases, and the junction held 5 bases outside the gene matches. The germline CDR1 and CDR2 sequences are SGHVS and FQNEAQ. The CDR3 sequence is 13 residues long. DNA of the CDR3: TGTGCCAGCAGCCTGATACTAGCGGATACGCAGTATTTT. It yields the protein CASSLILADTQYF.

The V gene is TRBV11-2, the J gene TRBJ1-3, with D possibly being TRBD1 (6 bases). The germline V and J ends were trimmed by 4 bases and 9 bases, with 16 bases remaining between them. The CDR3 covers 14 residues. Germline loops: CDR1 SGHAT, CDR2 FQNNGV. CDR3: CASSSGGLEATIYF. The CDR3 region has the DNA TGTGCCAGCAGCTCGGGGGGCCTCGAGGCCACCATATATTTT.

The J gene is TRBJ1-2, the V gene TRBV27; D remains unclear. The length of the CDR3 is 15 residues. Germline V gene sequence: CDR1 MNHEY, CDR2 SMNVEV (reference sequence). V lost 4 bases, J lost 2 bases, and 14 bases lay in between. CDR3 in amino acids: CASSSLGRQNYGYTF. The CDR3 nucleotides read TGTGCCAGCAGTTCCCTAGGCAGACAAAACTATGGCTACACCTTC.

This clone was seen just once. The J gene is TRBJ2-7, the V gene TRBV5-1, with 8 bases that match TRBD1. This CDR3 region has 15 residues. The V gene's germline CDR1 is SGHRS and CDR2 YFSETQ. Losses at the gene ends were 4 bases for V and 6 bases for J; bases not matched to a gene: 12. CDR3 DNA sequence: TGCGCCAGCAGCCCAAAAGCCCAGGGGGCGAGCGAGCAGTACTTC. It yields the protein CASSPKAQGASEQYF.

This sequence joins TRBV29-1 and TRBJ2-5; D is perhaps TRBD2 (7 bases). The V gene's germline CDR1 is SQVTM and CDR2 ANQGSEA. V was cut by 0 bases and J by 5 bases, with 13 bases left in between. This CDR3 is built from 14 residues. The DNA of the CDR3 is TGCAGCGTTGAAGAAGGGGGGGGTCGGGAGACCCAGTACTTC. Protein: CSVEEGGGRETQYF.

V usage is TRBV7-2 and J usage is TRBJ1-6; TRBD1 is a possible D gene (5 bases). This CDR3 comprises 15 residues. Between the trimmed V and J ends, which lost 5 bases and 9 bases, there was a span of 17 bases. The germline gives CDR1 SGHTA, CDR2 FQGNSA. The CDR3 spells CASSRDVGGGSPLHF. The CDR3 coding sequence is TGTGCCAGCAGCCGTGACGTAGGCGGGGGTTCACCCCTCCACTTT.

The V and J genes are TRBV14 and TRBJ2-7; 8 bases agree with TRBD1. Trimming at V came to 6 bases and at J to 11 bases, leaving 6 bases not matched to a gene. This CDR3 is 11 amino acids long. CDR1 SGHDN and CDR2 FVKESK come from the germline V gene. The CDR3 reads CASSSRGPEYF. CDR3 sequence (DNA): TGTGCCAGCAGTTCCAGGGGGCCCGAGTACTTC.

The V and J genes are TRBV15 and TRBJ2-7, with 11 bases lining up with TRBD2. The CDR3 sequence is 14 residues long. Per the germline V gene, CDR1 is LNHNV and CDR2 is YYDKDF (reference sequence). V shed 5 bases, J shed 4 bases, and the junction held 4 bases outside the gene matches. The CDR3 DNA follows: TGTGCCACCAGCCCAAGACTAGCGGGGTACGAGCAGTACTTC. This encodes CATSPRLAGYEQYF.

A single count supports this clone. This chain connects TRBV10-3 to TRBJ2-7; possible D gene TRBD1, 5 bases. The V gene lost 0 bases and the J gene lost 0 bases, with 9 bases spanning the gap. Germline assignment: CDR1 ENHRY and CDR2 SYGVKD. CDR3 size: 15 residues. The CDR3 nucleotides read TGTGCCATCAGTGAGTCTGTTGGGGCCTCCTACGAGCAGTACTTC. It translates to CAISESVGASYEQYF.

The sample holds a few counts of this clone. The DNA of the CDR3 is TGTGCCATCAGGGAAAGGGGAACGAACACTGAAGCTTTCTTT. Protein: CAIRERGTNTEAFF. V is TRBV10-3 and J is TRBJ1-1, with a tentative D call TRBD1 (5 bases). Germline V gives CDR1 ENHRY, CDR2 SYGVKD. V lost 6 bases to trimming and J lost 1 base, with 12 bases between them. This CDR3 region has 14 residues.